A selection of T cell receptor beta chains follows, all from one sample in a study of CD8+ T cells in alopecia areata. Only in-frame clones appear in the TCRdb table, and some are missing; sequencing was by immunoSEQ multiplex PCR. The sample lists some 150,000 clones; around three fifths were seen once. The material was CD4+ T cells sorted from blood, obtained at week 0. Source of these receptors: a human donor with alopecia areata. Both conserved end residues are part of each CDR3. D genes are given only for firm matches. Clone size appears in some rows only: once, few, many, or a class for an expanded clone.

TRBD2 TRBJ2-5 TRBV7-2 - TGTGCCAGCAGCTTTGCGGGGGGGCAAGAGACCCAGTACTTC CASSFAGGQETQYF
- TRBJ1-6 TRBV29-1 - TGCAGCGCTCAGCGAAACCGGAATTCACCCCTCCACTTT CSAQRNRNSPLHF
- TRBJ2-7 TRBV7-2 - TGTGCCAGCAGCGGGGGACGGGGGAGCTACGAGCAGTACTTC CASSGGRGSYEQYF
- TRBJ2-4 TRBV5-1 - TGCGCCAGCAGCCATCGACAGGACTCAGCCAAAAACATTCAGTACTTC CASSHRQDSAKNIQYF
- TRBJ1-2 TRBV29-1 - TGCAGCGTTTCGACAGGAGCTAACTATGGCTACACCTTC CSVSTGANYGYTF
TRBD1 TRBJ1-1 TRBV30 few TGTGCCTGGAAGAGGACAGGGGCTTACACTGAAGCTTTCTTT CAWKRTGAYTEAFF
- TRBJ1-5 TRBV30 - TGTGCCTGGAGTCGGGGCCAGTCTAGCAATCAGCCCCAGCATTTT CAWSRGQSSNQPQHF
TRBD2 TRBJ2-7 TRBV7-8 - TGTGCCAGCAGCTTAGCCGCGGCTAGCGGGTCCTACGAGCAGTACTTC CASSLAAASGSYEQYF
TRBD1 TRBJ2-5 TRBV18 once TGTGCCAGCTCACCATTTGGGACAGGGATCCAAGAGACCCAGTACTTC CASSPFGTGIQETQYF
- TRBJ2-6 TRBV6-5 - TGTGCCAGCAGGGGAACAGAATCCGGGGCCAACGTCCTGACTTTC CASRGTESGANVLTF
- TRBJ2-2 TRBV27 - TGTGCCAGCCGGGCGGAGCCGTCCACCGGGGAGCTGTTTTTT CASRAEPSTGELFF
- TRBJ1-1 TRBV28 - TGTGCCAGCAGTTTACACGGGAACACTGAAGCTTTCTTT CASSLHGNTEAFF
- TRBJ2-3 TRBV18 - TGTGCCAGCTCAGAGAGGCGAACAGATACGCAGTATTTT CASSERRTDTQYF
- TRBJ2-3 TRBV2 - TGTGCCAGCAGGTCCCGGGGGCATACAGATACGCAGTATTTT CASRSRGHTDTQYF
- TRBJ2-4 TRBV30 - TGTGCCGGAACCGGGACACCACAAAAAAACATTCAGTACTTC CAGTGTPQKNIQYF
- TRBJ2-5 TRBV21-1 - TGTGCCAGCAGCCTGTGGGAGCGGGGGTTGGAAGAGACCCAGTACTTC CASSLWERGLEETQYF
TRBD1 TRBJ2-7 TRBV5-1 - TGCGCCAGCAGCTTGCAGACAGGGCTGAGCGAGCAGTACTTC CASSLQTGLSEQYF
TRBD1 TRBJ2-5 TRBV18 few TGTGCCAGCTCACCGGGACAGGAGGGGACCCAGTACTTC CASSPGQEGTQYF
- TRBJ1-4 TRBV29-1 - TGCAGCGTGACAGCCTCTAATGAAAAACTGTTTTTT CSVTASNEKLFF
- TRBJ1-1 TRBV23-1 - TGCGCCAGAGCTGGGGGGCAGGGCAACACTGAAGCTTTCTTT CARAGGQGNTEAFF
- TRBJ2-5 TRBV5-1 few TGCGCCAGCAGCTTGGTCGGCGGGGAAGTCCCAGAGACCCAGTACTTC CASSLVGGEVPETQYF
- TRBJ2-1 TRBV4-3 - TGCGCCAGCAGCCAAGAGTGGAGGGGGGGAAACAATGAGCAGTTCTTC CASSQEWRGGNNEQFF
TRBD2 TRBJ2-2 TRBV5-4 few TGTGCCAGCAGCTTGGGAGGTCTAGCGGGGGCTAGCGGGGAGCTGTTTTTT CASSLGGLAGASGELFF
- TRBJ2-3 TRBV10-3 - TGTGCCATCACCTCGGGGCAGAGCGGAGATACGCAGTATTTT CAITSGQSGDTQYF
- TRBJ2-1 TRBV5-1 - TGCGCCAGCAGCTTTTCCGGGGGTAGCTCCTACAATGAGCAGTTCTTC CASSFSGGSSYNEQFF
TRBD1 TRBJ2-1 TRBV7-3 - TGTGCCAGCAACAGAGGGGGCGCAAACAATGAGCAGTTCTTC CASNRGGANNEQFF
- TRBJ2-1 TRBV5-1 - TGCGCCAGCAGCTTGGTCCCCACCTACAATGAGCAGTTCTTC CASSLVPTYNEQFF
- TRBJ2-1 TRBV2 many TGTGCCAGCAGCCGAAGCTGGGGCAATGAGCAGTTCTTC CASSRSWGNEQFF
- TRBJ2-5 TRBV14 once TGTGCCAGCAGCCAAGACATCGGATGGGAAGAGACCCAGTACTTC CASSQDIGWEETQYF
- TRBJ2-1 TRBV5-4 few TGTGCCAGCAGCTTGGGACTGGGTGAGCAGTTCTTC CASSLGLGEQFF
- TRBJ2-1 TRBV30 - TGTGCCTGGAGTGCCCTGCTCGGCAATGAGCAGTTCTTC CAWSALLGNEQFF
- TRBJ1-2 TRBV19 few TGTGCCAGTCGCCCCATGGGGACGGCCAACTATGGCTACACCTTC CASRPMGTANYGYTF